Listed below are T cell receptor beta chains from one sample, sequenced in a study of blood T cell repertoires in COVID-19. The method was immunoSEQ multiplex PCR; TCRdb's version includes in-frame clones alone and lacks a portion of them. This sample carries more than 85,000 clones, 92% of them seen once, and the ten largest clones take 1.9%. Material for sequencing was peripheral blood. These receptors came from a woman aged 45 to 65 with COVID-19, enrolled during active disease. Each CDR3 is given with its conserved first and last residue. D genes are given only for firm matches.

V gene: TRBV24-1; J gene: TRBJ2-1; D gene: TRBD2; CDR3 protein: CATSDSLPGLAGGPHNEQFF
V gene: TRBV6-5; J gene: TRBJ1-2; D gene: -; CDR3 protein: CASSYSGGQTYGYTF
V gene: TRBV5-1; J gene: TRBJ2-5; D gene: TRBD1; CDR3 protein: CASSMDRVEETQYF
V gene: TRBV27; J gene: TRBJ2-3; D gene: -; CDR3 protein: CASRMEQGPTDTQYF
V gene: TRBV12-3/TRBV12-4; J gene: TRBJ2-1; D gene: -; CDR3 protein: CASGRSAVNEQFF
V gene: TRBV11-2; J gene: TRBJ2-3; D gene: TRBD2; CDR3 protein: CASSMGLAVTDTQYF
V gene: TRBV15; J gene: TRBJ2-3; D gene: -; CDR3 protein: CATSISGDTQYF
V gene: TRBV24-1; J gene: TRBJ1-5; D gene: -; CDR3 protein: CATSDLAGDQPQHF
V gene: TRBV19; J gene: TRBJ2-1; D gene: TRBD2; CDR3 protein: CASSIFGGGGSSYNEQFF
V gene: TRBV29-1; J gene: TRBJ1-1; D gene: TRBD1; CDR3 protein: CSAQGGTGERRNTEAFF